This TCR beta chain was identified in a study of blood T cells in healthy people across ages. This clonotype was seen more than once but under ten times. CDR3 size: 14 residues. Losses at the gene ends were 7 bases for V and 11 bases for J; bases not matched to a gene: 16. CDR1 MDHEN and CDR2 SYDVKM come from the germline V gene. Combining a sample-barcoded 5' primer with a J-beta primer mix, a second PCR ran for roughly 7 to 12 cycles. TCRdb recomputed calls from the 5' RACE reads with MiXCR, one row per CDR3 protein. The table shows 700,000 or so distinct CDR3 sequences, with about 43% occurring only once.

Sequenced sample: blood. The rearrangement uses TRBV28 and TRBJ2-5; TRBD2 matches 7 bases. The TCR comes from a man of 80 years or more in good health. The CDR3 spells CASTGAGRENEQYF. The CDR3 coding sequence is TGTGCCAGCACCGGAGCGGGGCGGGAGAATGAGCAGTACTTC.